The entry that follows covers one TCR beta chain sequence. In the source study's methods: It was from reference gene primer amplification that nucleated cell counts were estimated. Profiling relied on immunoSEQ multiplex PCR, and the TCRdb table lists in-frame clones only, not all of them. For V, J and clone size, that table is used; D and trimming come from the DNA. The sample records about 190,000 clones, approximately 84% being singletons. These data belong to a study of blood T cell repertoires in COVID-19. Assignment of participants to cohorts was predicated upon participant-reported clinical history. Two negative PCRs, clearance, or symptom resolution characterized the recovered Cohort 3 donors. Germline lookup yields CDR1 MDHEN and CDR2 SYDVKM. V was clipped by 4 bases and J by 2 bases, with 18 bases between them. This CDR3 has 17 amino acids.

V usage is TRBV28 and J usage is TRBJ1-5; D is possibly TRBD1 (5 bases). Material: PBMCs or T cells enriched from blood (not recorded which). The sequence was collected from a woman in her twenties or thirties who had recovered from COVID-19. The CDR3 is CASSSPQGLVGNQPQHF. CDR3 DNA sequence: TGTGCCAGCAGTTCGCCCCAGGGATTGGTCGGCAATCAGCCCCAGCATTTT.